This TCR beta chain came from a study of PD-1 blockade in classical Hodgkin lymphoma. Study context: Intravenous infusions of nivolumab 3 mg/kg reached patients every 2 weeks.

Study-level findings and limits: Whereas CD4+ TCR diversity had risen significantly by C4D1, CD8+ TCR diversity had not. Baseline diversity was lower in partial responders and progressors than complete responders.

Every patient was affected by relapse after autologous stem cell transplantation, while exposure to brentuximab vedotin was not uniform. This clone was seen a few times. Antigen unknown. Only in-frame clones appear in the TCRdb table, and some are missing; sequencing was by immunoSEQ multiplex PCR. The sample holds some 150,000 clones, approximately 81% seen once. Germline values: CDR1 MDHEN, CDR2 SYDVKM. The CDR3 runs to 13 residues. Trimming took 6 bases from V and 1 from J, leaving 8 bases between them. The chain couples TRBV28 to TRBJ2-3; D may be TRBD1 (5 bases). The sample in question was peripheral blood mononuclear cells (PBMCs), obtained before the second cycle of nivolumab. The TCR comes from a human donor with classical Hodgkin lymphoma. The CDR3 sequence is CASRVGGTDTQYF. The CDR3 DNA follows: TGTGCCAGCAGGGTAGGGGGCACAGATACGCAGTATTTT.